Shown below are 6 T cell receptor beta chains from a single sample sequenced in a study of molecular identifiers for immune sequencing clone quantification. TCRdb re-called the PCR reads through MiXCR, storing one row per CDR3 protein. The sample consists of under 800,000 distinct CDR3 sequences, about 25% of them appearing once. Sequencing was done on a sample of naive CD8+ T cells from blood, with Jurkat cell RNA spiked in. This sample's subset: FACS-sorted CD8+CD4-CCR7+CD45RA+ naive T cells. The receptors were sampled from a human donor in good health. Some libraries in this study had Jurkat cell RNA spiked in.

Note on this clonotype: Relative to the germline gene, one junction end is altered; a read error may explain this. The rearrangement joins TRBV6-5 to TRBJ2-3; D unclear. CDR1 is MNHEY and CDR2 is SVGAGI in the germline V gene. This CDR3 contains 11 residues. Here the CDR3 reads CASFSTDKQYF. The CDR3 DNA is TGTGCCAGCTTTAGCACAGATAAGCAGTATTTT.

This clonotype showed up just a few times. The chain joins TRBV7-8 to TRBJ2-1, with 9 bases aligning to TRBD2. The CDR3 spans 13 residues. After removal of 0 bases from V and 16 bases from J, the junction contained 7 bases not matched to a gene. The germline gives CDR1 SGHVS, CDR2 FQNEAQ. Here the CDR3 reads CASSLAPAGGLFF. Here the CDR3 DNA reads TGTGCCAGCAGCTTAGCCCCCGCGGGGGGGCTTTTCTTC.

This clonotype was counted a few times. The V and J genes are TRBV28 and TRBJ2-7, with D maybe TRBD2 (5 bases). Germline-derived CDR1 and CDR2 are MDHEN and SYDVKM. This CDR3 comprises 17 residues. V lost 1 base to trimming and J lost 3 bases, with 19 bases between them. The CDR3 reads CASSLFADYTYNYEQYF. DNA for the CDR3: TGTGCCAGCAGTTTATTTGCCGACTATACCTACAACTACGAGCAGTACTTC.

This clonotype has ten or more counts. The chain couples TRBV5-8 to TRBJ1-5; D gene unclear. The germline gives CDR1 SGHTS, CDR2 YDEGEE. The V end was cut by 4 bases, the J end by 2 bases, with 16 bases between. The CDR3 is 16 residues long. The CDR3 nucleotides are TGTGCCAGCAGCCTTTTCGCGTCCGGGGGCAATCAGCCCCAGCATTTT. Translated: CASSLFASGGNQPQHF.

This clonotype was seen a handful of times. The CDR3 loop reads CASSEQRQIEAFF. The DNA for the CDR3 is TGTGCCAGCAGCGAGCAACGACAAATTGAAGCTTTCTTT. The gene calls are TRBV3-1 and TRBJ1-1; no clear D gene. V dropped 5 bases and J dropped 7 bases, with 14 bases sitting between them. CDR1 is LGHDT and CDR2 is YNNKEL in the germline V gene (reference sequence). CDR3 length: 13 amino acids.

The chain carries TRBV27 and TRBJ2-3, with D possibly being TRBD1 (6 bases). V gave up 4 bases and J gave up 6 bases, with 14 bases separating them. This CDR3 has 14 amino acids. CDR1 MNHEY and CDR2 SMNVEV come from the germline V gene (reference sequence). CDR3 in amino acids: CASSYWTAMDTQYF. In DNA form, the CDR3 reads TGTGCCAGCAGTTACTGGACAGCGATGGATACGCAGTATTTT.